One sample yielded the 27 T cell receptor beta chains listed below, sequenced in a study of T cells in Graves' hyperthyroidism and ophthalmopathy. Template material for amplifying TCR beta CDR3 regions consisted of RNA transcripts. A set of HTBI primers served as the primers for a first-round RT-PCR of the TCR CDR3. Each CDR3 protein is one row after TCRdb ran MiXCR on the multiplex PCR reads. The table lists roughly 260,000 distinct CDR3 sequences, 13% to 15% of them singletons. The sample comprised blood. The receptors originated from a woman aged 40 to 50 with Graves' hyperthyroidism that later progressed to Graves' ophthalmopathy.

This clonotype was found many times. V and J are TRBV20-1 and TRBJ2-3, with 9 bases fitting TRBD1. Trimming took 5 bases from V and 3 from J; bases not matched to a gene: 15. This CDR3 is built from 17 residues. Per germline, CDR1 DFQATT and CDR2 SNEGSKA (reference sequence). This CDR3 is CSADKTADRGYTDTQYF. The DNA for the CDR3 is TGCAGTGCTGATAAAACCGCAGACAGGGGGTATACAGATACGCAGTATTTT.

Concerning this clonotype itself: This may be a read error, as it is one base from a much larger clone. The chain has TRBV20-1 and TRBJ2-7; perhaps TRBD2 as D (5 bases). Germline assignment: CDR1 DFQATT and CDR2 SNEGSKA (reference sequence). CDR3 length: 15 residues. V was trimmed by 6 bases and J by 6 bases, leaving 24 bases between them. The CDR3 nucleotides are TGCAGTGCGGAAGAGACTATCGCGGGTACCTGCGAGCAGTACTTC. It translates to CSAEETIAGTCEQYF.

This clonotype showed up many times. A much larger clone is a single base away; this may be a read error. CDR3 sequence: CASSWTGVQETQYF. CDR3 DNA sequence: TGTGCCAGCAGCTGGACAGGGGTCCAAGAGACCCAGTACTTC. The V call is TRBV5-4, the J call TRBJ2-5; 9 positions agree with TRBD1. Germline CDR1 and CDR2: SGHNT and YYREEE (reference sequence). The V segment lost 3 bases and the J segment 1 base; nucleotides outside the gene matches: 1. This CDR3 is 14 amino acids long.

The rearrangement links TRBV2 to TRBJ2-3, with 7 bases aligning to TRBD2. Looked up from germline, CDR1 is SNHLY and CDR2 is FYNNEI. The CDR3 length is 16 residues. After removal of 6 bases from V and 1 base from J, the junction contained 10 bases not matched to a gene. This CDR3 reads CASRSPSGGGTDTQYF. CDR3 bases: TGTGCCAGCAGGTCCCCGAGTGGGGGGGGCACAGATACGCAGTATTTT.

This clonotype was recorded at least ten times. The chain employs TRBV10-3 and TRBJ2-5, with D unclear. V lost 2 bases and J 1 base, leaving 5 bases between the germline ends. The CDR3 length is 13 residues. Germline CDR1 ENHRY, CDR2 SYGVKD. The CDR3 DNA follows: TGTGCCATCAGTGAGGGTATCCAAGAGACCCAGTACTTC. It is translated as CAISEGIQETQYF.

In this sample, this clonotype turned up a few times. The chain has TRBV15 and TRBJ2-2; D is unresolved. The CDR3 length is 13 residues. V lost 5 bases and J lost 5, with 9 bases in between. Germline-derived CDR1 and CDR2 are LNHNV and YYDKDF (reference sequence). In nucleotides, the CDR3 is TGTGCCACCAGCCCTGGCGAGACCGGGGAGCTGTTTTTT. Translation gives CATSPGETGELFF.

In this sample, this clonotype turned up many times. The V call is TRBV6-1, the J call TRBJ2-3, with D unclear. The V end was cut by 4 bases, the J end by 11 bases, with 4 bases between. CDR3 length: 9 amino acids. Germline CDR1 is MNHNS and CDR2 is SASEGT. CDR3 protein: CASSGGQYF. In DNA, the CDR3 is TGTGCCAGCAGTGGGGGGCAGTATTTT.

Ten or more counts support this clonotype. The chain uses TRBV18 and TRBJ2-5; the match to TRBD1 covers 9 bases. There are 12 residues in the CDR3. The ends lost 8 bases at V and 4 bases at J; junction bases unmatched: 2. Germline assignment: CDR1 KGHSH and CDR2 LQKENI. The CDR3 sequence: CASTGQGETQYF. The CDR3 nucleotides read TGTGCCAGCACGGGACAGGGAGAGACCCAGTACTTC.

This clonotype was recorded many times. V and J are TRBV15 and TRBJ2-1, with TRBD1 matching 8 bases. CDR1 is LNHNV and CDR2 is YYDKDF in the germline V gene (reference sequence). The CDR3 covers 15 residues. Germline trimming cut 2 bases from V and 2 bases from J; bases unmatched to any gene: 2. The CDR3 coding sequence is TGTGCCACCAGCAGACAGGGGGCCCCCTACAATGAGCAGTTCTTC. It translates to CATSRQGAPYNEQFF.

Many counts were recorded for this clonotype. The chain uses TRBV4-1 and TRBJ2-2; 12 nucleotides line up with TRBD2. J was trimmed by 7 bases and V by 0 bases; bases with no gene match: 3. Germline CDR1 reads MGHRA; CDR2 reads YSYEKL. The CDR3 runs 16 residues. The CDR3 nucleotides are TGCGCCAGCAGCCAAGATCAACTAGCGGGAGGCGGGGAGCTGTTTTTT. It is translated as CASSQDQLAGGGELFF.

This clonotype has ten or more counts. This chain uses TRBV18 with TRBJ2-7; 9 bases align to TRBD2. The CDR3 spans 15 residues. From germline, CDR1 is KGHSH and CDR2 LQKENI. The trim removed 3 bases at V and 1 base at J, leaving 4 bases unmatched. CDR3 protein: CASSPGREGSYEQYF. In DNA, the CDR3 is TGTGCCAGCTCACCGGGGCGGGAGGGATCCTACGAGCAGTACTTC.

This clonotype has ten or more counts. The rearrangement links TRBV12-3 or TRBV12-4 to TRBJ2-2; 10 bases line up with TRBD2. The CDR3 has 16 residues. V gave up 6 bases and J gave up 0 bases; unmatched junction bases: 4. CDR3 sequence (DNA): TGTGCCAGCAGCACCCTAGCGGGAGCGAACACCGGGGAGCTGTTTTTT. It is translated as CASSTLAGANTGELFF.

This clonotype was counted at least ten times. J is TRBJ2-1 and V is TRBV10-3; D is unresolved. The ends were cut back, 2 bases at V and 0 bases at J, with 5 bases in the middle. This CDR3 comprises 14 residues. Germline CDR1 ENHRY, CDR2 SYGVKD. The CDR3 sequence is CAISEPYSYNEQFF. In nucleotides, the CDR3 is TGTGCCATCAGTGAGCCCTACTCCTACAATGAGCAGTTCTTC.

This clonotype was seen many times. V gene TRBV6-2 or TRBV6-3 combines with J gene TRBJ2-1, with D tentatively TRBD1 (6 bases). The V end lost 1 base, the J end lost 7 bases, and 14 bases lay between the germline ends. Germline values: CDR1 MNHEY, CDR2 SVGEGT. The CDR3 runs 15 residues. This CDR3 reads CASSYWPEGTNEQFF. The CDR3 bases are TGTGCCAGCAGTTACTGGCCAGAAGGGACAAATGAGCAGTTCTTC.

This clonotype has at least ten counts. V gene TRBV2 combines with J gene TRBJ1-2, with D hard to call. CDR1 is SNHLY and CDR2 is FYNNEI in the germline V gene. CDR3 length: 12 amino acids. Deletions cut 2 bases from V and 4 bases from J, with 5 bases between. For the CDR3, the DNA is TGTGCCAGCAGTGAAAAGGTCTATGGCTACACCTTC. This gives the protein CASSEKVYGYTF.

This clonotype was seen a handful of times. The rearrangement uses TRBV7-2 and TRBJ1-4; D gene unclear. Germline values: CDR1 SGHTA, CDR2 FQGNSA. CDR3 length: 15 amino acids. V gave up 5 bases and J gave up 0 bases, with 10 bases separating them. This CDR3 is CASSLGFATNEKLFF. The DNA for the CDR3 is TGTGCCAGCAGCCTGGGGTTTGCAACTAATGAAAAACTGTTTTTT.

This chain links TRBV4-1 with TRBJ2-1, with D hard to call. The germline V and J ends were trimmed by 1 base and 7 bases, with 20 bases remaining between them. This CDR3 region has 17 residues. From germline, CDR1 is MGHRA and CDR2 YSYEKL. The CDR3 DNA sequence: TGCGCCAGCAGCCAAGTCATCTATAAGGGCTGGTGGAATGAGCAGTTCTTC. It yields the protein CASSQVIYKGWWNEQFF.

Many counts were recorded for this clonotype. This chain joins TRBV6-1 and TRBJ1-6, with 7 bases lining up with TRBD1. CDR1 is MNHNS and CDR2 is SASEGT in the germline V gene. With V trimmed by 1 base and J by 6 bases, 3 bases remained unmatched. This CDR3 region has 15 residues. CDR3 in DNA: TGTGCCAGCAGTGAAGATCGACAGGGTAATTCACCCCTCCACTTT. Its protein product is CASSEDRQGNSPLHF.

This clonotype showed up many times. The rearrangement joins TRBV28 to TRBJ1-5; D is perhaps TRBD1 (5 bases). V gave up 5 bases and J gave up 9 bases, with 14 bases separating them. Germline CDR1 is MDHEN and CDR2 is SYDVKM. CDR3 size: 13 residues. The CDR3: CASSPDTASPQHF. DNA of the CDR3: TGTGCCAGCAGTCCGGACACGGCGTCGCCCCAGCATTTT. Filled out from reference TRBV28 and TRBJ1-5, the complete variable domain reads DVKVTQSSRYLVKRTGEKVFLECVQDMDHENMFWYRQDPGLGLRLIYFSYDVKMKEKGDIPEGYSVSREKKERFSLILESASTNQTSMYLCASSPDTASPQHFGDGTRLSIL.

This clonotype was seen many times. This sequence joins TRBV6-2 or TRBV6-3 and TRBJ2-7; D gene ambiguous. The CDR3 runs to 13 residues. Trimming removed 4 bases from V and 3 bases from J, with 10 bases in between. The germline CDR1 and CDR2 sequences are MNHEY and SVGEGT. The CDR3 nucleotides are TGTGCCAGCAGTTTCGAAAGGTTCTACGAGCAGTACTTC. Protein sequence: CASSFERFYEQYF.

This clonotype was seen repeatedly, ten times or more. The V gene is TRBV6-4, the J gene TRBJ2-7; D could derive from TRBD1 or TRBD2 (6 bases each). The germline V and J ends were trimmed by 3 bases and 2 bases, with 17 bases remaining between them. This CDR3 spans 16 amino acids. Germline V gene sequence: CDR1 MRHNA, CDR2 SNTAGT. The CDR3 loop reads CASSDLGGVSPYEQYF. The CDR3 DNA sequence: TGTGCCAGCAGTGATCTCGGGGGCGTATCCCCCTACGAGCAGTACTTC.

This clonotype was detected ten times or more. The chain recombines TRBV7-2 with TRBJ2-5; no reliable D call. The CDR3 is 14 residues long. Between the trimmed V and J ends, which lost 2 bases and 1 base, there was a span of 8 bases. Germline-derived CDR1 and CDR2 are SGHTA and FQGNSA. CDR3 sequence (DNA): TGTGCCAGCAGCTTAAGTCCGGGCCAAGAGACCCAGTACTTC. It specifies CASSLSPGQETQYF.

This clonotype was observed many times. The chain combines TRBV28 with TRBJ1-5, with D unclear. This CDR3 is 13 amino acids long. V was shortened by 3 bases and J by 3 bases, with 6 bases between the two germline ends. CDR1 and CDR2 (germline): MDHEN, SYDVKM. The CDR3 nucleotides read TGTGCCAGCAGTTTCGGGGACAATCAGCCCCAGCATTTT. Protein sequence: CASSFGDNQPQHF.

This clonotype was picked up many times. V and J are TRBV29-1 and TRBJ2-1; a possible D gene is TRBD2 (6 bases). This CDR3 is built from 14 residues. Between the trimmed V and J ends, which lost 6 bases and 7 bases, there was a span of 19 bases. Germline-derived CDR1 and CDR2 are SQVTM and ANQGSEA. The CDR3 here is CSVPTGGDTNEQFF. CDR3 coding DNA: TGCAGCGTCCCCACAGGAGGGGATACTAATGAGCAGTTCTTC.

This clonotype has only a few counts. This sequence joins TRBV5-8 and TRBJ2-1, with 9 bases fitting TRBD1. The CDR3 extends over 15 amino acids. Germline V lookup: CDR1 SGHTS, CDR2 YDEGEE. J was trimmed by 2 bases and V by 5 bases; bases with no gene match: 5. CDR3 amino acids: CASRSGTGPYNEQFF. The CDR3 nucleotides are TGTGCCAGCAGATCCGGGACAGGGCCCTACAATGAGCAGTTCTTC.

This clonotype was seen repeatedly, ten times or more. V is TRBV28 and J is TRBJ2-1; 7 positions agree with TRBD2. After removal of 5 bases from V and 7 bases from J, the junction contained 14 bases not matched to a gene. The CDR3 sequence is 16 residues long. Germline CDR1 and CDR2: MDHEN and SYDVKM. CDR3 sequence reads: CASSPPYPGLRNEQFF. In DNA form, the CDR3 reads TGTGCCAGCAGTCCACCCTACCCGGGACTAAGGAATGAGCAGTTCTTC.

On this clonotype: A much more abundant neighbour one base away suggests this may be a read error. The rearrangement joins TRBV20-1 to TRBJ2-1, with 10 bases fitting TRBD1. V trimming: 6 bases; J trimming: 10 bases; junction bases outside the gene matches: 9. This CDR3 is built from 13 residues. Per the germline V gene, CDR1 is DFQATT and CDR2 is SNEGSKA (reference sequence). The CDR3 coding sequence is TGCAGTGCGCGACGACAGGGGGCTGACGAGCAGTTCTTC. Protein sequence: CSARRQGADEQFF.